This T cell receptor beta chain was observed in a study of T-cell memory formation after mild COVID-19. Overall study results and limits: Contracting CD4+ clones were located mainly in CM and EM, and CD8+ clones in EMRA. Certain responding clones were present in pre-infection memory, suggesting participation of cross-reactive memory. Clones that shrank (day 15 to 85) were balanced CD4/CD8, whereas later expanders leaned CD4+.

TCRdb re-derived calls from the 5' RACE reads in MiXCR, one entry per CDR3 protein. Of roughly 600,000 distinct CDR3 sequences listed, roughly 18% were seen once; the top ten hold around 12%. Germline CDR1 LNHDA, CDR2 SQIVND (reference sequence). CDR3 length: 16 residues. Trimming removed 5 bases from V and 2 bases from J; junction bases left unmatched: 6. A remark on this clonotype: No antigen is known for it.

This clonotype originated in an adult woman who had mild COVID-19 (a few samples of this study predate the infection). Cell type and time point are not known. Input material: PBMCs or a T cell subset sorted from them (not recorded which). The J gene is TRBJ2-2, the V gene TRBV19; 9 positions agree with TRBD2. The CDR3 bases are TGTGCCAGTAGTTCAGGACTAGCGTTAAACACCGGGGAGCTGTTTTTT. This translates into CASSSGLALNTGELFF.